The present T cell receptor (beta chain) was sequenced within a study of T-cell reconstitution after alpha-beta-depleted transplantation in children. Preparation of the TCRbeta library used unique molecular identifiers. TCRdb reanalysed the PCR reads using MiXCR and keeps one entry per CDR3 protein. The sample holds 450,000 to 700,000 distinct CDR3 sequences, 25% to 30% seen once. This clonotype was detected a few times. Its cognate antigen is unknown. Study-wide findings and caveats: Day-60 TCRbeta diversity that was high in some patients was derived from surviving recipient T cells and thymic progenitors. It was reported that alpha-beta T cells came from several hundred expanded graft clones (about two months after transplant). Most T-cell counts and diversity one year after the transplant came from T cells that were newly produced.

The germline V gene has CDR1 SGHRS and CDR2 YFSETQ. The CDR3 runs 14 residues. Between the trimmed V and J ends, which lost 0 bases and 1 base, there was a span of 7 bases. This TCR derives from a boy in the first two years of life with Wiskott-Aldrich syndrome, due to receive a stem cell transplant. The V gene is TRBV5-1, the J gene TRBJ1-1; D gene ambiguous. The sample consisted of PBMCs, taken before TCRalphabeta/CD19-depleted stem cell transplant. This CDR3 is CASSLARWNTEAFF. The CDR3 DNA reads TGCGCCAGCAGCTTGGCTAGATGGAACACTGAAGCTTTCTTT. Full variable domain (missing parts from reference TRBV5-1 and TRBJ1-1): KAGVTQTPRYLIKTRGQQVTLSCSPISGHRSVSWYQQTPGQGLQFLFEYFSETQRNKGNFPGRFSGRQFSNSRSEMNVSTLELGDSALYLCASSLARWNTEAFFGQGTRLTVV.